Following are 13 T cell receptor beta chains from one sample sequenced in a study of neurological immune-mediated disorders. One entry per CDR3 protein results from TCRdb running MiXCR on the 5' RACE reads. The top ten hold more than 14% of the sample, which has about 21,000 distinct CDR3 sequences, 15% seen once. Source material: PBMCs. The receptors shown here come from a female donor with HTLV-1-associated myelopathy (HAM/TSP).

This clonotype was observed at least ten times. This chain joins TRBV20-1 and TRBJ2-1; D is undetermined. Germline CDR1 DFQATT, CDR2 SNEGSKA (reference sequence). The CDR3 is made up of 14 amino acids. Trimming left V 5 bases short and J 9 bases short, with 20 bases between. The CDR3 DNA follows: TGCAGTGCTGTCGGAGCTCCTCCCTTTGGTGAGCAGTTCTTC. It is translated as CSAVGAPPFGEQFF.

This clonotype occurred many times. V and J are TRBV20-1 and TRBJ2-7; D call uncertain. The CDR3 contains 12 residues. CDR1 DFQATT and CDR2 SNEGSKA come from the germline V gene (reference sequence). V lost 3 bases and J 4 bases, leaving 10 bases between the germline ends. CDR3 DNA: TGCAGTGCTAGGTCCATGGGTTACGAGCAGTACTTC. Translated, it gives CSARSMGYEQYF.

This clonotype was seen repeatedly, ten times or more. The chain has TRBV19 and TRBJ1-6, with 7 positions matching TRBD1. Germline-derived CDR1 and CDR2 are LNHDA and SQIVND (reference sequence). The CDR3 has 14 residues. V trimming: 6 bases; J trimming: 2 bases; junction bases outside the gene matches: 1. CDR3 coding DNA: TGTGCCAGTAGCACAGGGGCCTATAATTCACCCCTCCACTTT. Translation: CASSTGAYNSPLHF.

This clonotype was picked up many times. CDR3 DNA: TGCGCCAGCAGCCGGGAAGGAAAATACAATGAGCAGTTCTTC. It is translated as CASSREGKYNEQFF. This chain uses TRBV4-1 with TRBJ2-1; D not resolved. This CDR3 region has 14 residues. The V gene's germline CDR1 is MGHRA and CDR2 YSYEKL. V was pared by 4 bases and J by 4 bases, with 11 bases between.

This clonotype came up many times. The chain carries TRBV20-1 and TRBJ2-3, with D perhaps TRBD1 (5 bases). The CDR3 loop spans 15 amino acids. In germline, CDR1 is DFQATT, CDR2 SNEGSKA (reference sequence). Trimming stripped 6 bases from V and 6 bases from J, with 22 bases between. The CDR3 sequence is CSATLSQGQWDTQYF. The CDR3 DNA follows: TGCAGTGCCACTCTGTCGCAGGGCCAGTGGGATACGCAGTATTTT.

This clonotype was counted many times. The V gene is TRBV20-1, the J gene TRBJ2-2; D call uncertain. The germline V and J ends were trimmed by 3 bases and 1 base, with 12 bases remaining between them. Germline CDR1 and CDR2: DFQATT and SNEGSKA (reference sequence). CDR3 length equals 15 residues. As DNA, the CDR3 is TGCAGTGCTAGGGACGGCCCGCAGAACACCGGGGAGCTGTTTTTT. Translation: CSARDGPQNTGELFF.

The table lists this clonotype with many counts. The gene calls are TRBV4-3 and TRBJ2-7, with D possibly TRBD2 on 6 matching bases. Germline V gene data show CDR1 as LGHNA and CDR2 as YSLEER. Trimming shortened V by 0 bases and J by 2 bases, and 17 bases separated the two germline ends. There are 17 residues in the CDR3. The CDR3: CASSQDRSGDGAYEQYF. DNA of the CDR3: TGCGCCAGCAGCCAAGATCGGTCGGGGGACGGGGCCTACGAGCAGTACTTC.

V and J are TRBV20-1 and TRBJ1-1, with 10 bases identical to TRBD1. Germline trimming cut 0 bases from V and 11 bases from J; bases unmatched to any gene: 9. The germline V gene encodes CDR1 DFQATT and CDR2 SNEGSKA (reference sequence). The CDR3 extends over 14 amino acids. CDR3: CSAREGTGATGAFF. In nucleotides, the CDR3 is TGCAGTGCTAGAGAGGGGACAGGGGCAACAGGTGCTTTCTTT.

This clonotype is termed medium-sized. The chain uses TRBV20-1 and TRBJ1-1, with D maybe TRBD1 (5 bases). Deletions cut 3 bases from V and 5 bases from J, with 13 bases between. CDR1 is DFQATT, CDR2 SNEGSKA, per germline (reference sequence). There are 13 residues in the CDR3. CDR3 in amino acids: CSASTGLRTEAFF. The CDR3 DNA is TGCAGTGCTAGTACGGGGCTAAGGACTGAAGCTTTCTTT.

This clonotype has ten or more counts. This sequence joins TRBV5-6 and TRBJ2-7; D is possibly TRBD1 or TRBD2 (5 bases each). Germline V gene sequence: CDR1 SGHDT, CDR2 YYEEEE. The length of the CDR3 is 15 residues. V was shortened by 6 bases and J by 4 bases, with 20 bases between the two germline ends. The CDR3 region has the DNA TGTGCCAGCAACCCCCCCCGGGGCCGGGTTTACGAGCAGTACTTC. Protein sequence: CASNPPRGRVYEQYF.

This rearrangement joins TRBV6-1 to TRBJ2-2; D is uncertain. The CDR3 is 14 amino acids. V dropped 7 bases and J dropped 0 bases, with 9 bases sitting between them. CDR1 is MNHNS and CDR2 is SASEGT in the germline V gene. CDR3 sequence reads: CASTHTTNTGELFF. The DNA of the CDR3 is TGTGCCAGCACCCACACTACGAACACCGGGGAGCTGTTTTTT.

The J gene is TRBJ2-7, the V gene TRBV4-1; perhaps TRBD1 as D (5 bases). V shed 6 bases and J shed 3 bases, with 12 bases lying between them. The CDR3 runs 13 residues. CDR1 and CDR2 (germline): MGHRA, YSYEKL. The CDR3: CASSWTPSYEQYF. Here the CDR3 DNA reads TGCGCCAGCAGTTGGACACCGAGCTACGAGCAGTACTTC.

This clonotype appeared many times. The CDR3 region is CASSLGSNQPQHF. CDR3 nucleotides: TGCGCCAGCAGCTTGGGTAGCAATCAGCCCCAGCATTTT. This chain joins TRBV5-1 and TRBJ1-5; D not resolved. V gave up 0 bases and J gave up 0 bases, with 1 base separating them. Germline loops: CDR1 SGHRS, CDR2 YFSETQ. The CDR3 has 13 amino acids.